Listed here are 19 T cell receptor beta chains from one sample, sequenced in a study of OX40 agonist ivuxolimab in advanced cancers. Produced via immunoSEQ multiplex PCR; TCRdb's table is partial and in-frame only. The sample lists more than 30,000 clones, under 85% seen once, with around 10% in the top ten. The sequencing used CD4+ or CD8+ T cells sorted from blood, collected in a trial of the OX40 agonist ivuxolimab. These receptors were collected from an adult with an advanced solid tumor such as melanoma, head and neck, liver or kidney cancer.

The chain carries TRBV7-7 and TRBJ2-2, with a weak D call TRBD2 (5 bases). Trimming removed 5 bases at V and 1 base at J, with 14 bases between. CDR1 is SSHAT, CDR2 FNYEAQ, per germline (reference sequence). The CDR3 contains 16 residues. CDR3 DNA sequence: TGTGCCAGCAGCGACTCTGCGGGTGGGAACACCGGGGAGCTGTTTTTT. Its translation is CASSDSAGGNTGELFF.

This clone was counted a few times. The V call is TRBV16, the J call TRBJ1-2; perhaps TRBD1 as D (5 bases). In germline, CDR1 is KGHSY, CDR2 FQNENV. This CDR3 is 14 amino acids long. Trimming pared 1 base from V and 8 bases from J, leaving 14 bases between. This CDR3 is CASSQLMGSGGYTF. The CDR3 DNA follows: TGTGCCAGCAGCCAATTGATGGGGTCAGGGGGCTACACCTTC.

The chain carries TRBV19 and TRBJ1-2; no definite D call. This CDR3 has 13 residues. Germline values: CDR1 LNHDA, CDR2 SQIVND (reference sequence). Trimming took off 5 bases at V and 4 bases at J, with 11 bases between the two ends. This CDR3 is CASSAGITYGYTF. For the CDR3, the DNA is TGTGCCAGTAGTGCCGGGATAACCTATGGCTACACCTTC.

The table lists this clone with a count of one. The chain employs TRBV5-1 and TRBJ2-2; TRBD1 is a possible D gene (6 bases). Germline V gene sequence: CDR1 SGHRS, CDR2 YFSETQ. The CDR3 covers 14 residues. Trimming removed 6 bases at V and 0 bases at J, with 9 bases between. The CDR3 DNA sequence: TGCGCCAGCAAAGAGGGGGCGAACACCGGGGAGCTGTTTTTT. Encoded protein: CASKEGANTGELFF.

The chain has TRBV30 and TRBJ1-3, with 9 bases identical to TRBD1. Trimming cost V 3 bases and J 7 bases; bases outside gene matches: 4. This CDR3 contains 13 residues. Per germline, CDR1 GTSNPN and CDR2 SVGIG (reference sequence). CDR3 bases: TGTGCCTGGAGGCCGACAGGGGGGAACACCATATATTTT. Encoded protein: CAWRPTGGNTIYF.

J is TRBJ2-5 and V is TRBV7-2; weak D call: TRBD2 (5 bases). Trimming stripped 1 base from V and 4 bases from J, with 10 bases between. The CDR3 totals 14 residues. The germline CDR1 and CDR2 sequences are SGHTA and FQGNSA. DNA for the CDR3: TGTGCCAGCAGCTTAGTGTCGGCGGGAGAGACCCAGTACTTC. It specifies CASSLVSAGETQYF.

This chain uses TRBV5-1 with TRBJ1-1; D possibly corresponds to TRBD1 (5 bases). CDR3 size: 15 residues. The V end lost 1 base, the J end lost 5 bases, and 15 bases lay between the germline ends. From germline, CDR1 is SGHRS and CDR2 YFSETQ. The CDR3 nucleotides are TGCGCCAGCAGCTTGAGGGGCAGAGCAGGGACTGAAGCTTTCTTT. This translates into CASSLRGRAGTEAFF.

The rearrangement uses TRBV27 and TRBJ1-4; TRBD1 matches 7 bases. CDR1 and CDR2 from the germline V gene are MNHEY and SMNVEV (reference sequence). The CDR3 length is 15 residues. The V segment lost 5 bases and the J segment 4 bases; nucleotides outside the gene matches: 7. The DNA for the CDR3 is TGTGCCAGCAGTCCACTGGGACAGATTAATGAAAAACTGTTTTTT. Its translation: CASSPLGQINEKLFF. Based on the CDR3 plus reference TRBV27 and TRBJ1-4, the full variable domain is EAQVTQNPRYLITVTGKKLTVTCSQNMNHEYMSWYRQDPGLGLRQIYYSMNVEVTDKGDVPEGYKVSRKEKRNFPLILESPSPNQTSLYFCASSPLGQINEKLFFGSGTQLSVL.

In DNA form, the CDR3 reads TGTGCCAGCAGTCCCCAGGGGTATGGGGCCAACGTCCTGACTTTC. This sequence encodes CASSPQGYGANVLTF. The V gene is TRBV27, the J gene TRBJ2-6; D possibly corresponds to TRBD1 (6 bases). The CDR3 has 15 residues. Germline assignment: CDR1 MNHEY and CDR2 SMNVEV (reference sequence). Trimming pared 5 bases from V and 3 bases from J, leaving 11 bases between. Full variable domain (remainder filled in from reference TRBV27 and TRBJ2-6): EAQVTQNPRYLITVTGKKLTVTCSQNMNHEYMSWYRQDPGLGLRQIYYSMNVEVTDKGDVPEGYKVSRKEKRNFPLILESPSPNQTSLYFCASSPQGYGANVLTFGAGSRLTVL.

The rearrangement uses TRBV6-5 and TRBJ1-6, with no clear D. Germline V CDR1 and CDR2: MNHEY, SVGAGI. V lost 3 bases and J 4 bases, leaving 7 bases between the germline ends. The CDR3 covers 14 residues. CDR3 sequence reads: CASSYAVYNSPLHF. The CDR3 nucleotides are TGTGCCAGCAGTTATGCTGTTTATAATTCACCCCTCCACTTT.

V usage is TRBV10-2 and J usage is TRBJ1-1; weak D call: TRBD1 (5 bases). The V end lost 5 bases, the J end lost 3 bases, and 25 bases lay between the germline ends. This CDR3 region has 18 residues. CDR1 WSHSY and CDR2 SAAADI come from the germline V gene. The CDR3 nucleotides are TGCGCCAGCAGTACATTGGGGGGGGTCAGGCGAGGGGACACTGAAGCTTTCTTT. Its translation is CASSTLGGVRRGDTEAFF.

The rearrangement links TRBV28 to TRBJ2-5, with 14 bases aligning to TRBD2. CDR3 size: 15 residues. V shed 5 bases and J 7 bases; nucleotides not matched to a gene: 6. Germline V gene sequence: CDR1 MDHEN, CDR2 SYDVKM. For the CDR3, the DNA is TGTGCCAGCAGTCACGGGACTAGCGGGGGAGGGACCCAGTACTTC. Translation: CASSHGTSGGGTQYF.

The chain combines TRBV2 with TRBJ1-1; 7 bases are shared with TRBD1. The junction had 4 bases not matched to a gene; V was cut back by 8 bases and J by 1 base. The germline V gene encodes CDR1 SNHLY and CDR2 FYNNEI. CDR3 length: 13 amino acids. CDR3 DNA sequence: TGTGCCAGCGGGGGACAGCAGAACACTGAAGCTTTCTTT. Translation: CASGGQQNTEAFF.

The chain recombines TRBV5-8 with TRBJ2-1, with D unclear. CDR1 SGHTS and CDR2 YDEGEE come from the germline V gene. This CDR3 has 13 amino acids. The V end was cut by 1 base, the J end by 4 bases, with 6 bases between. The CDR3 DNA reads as TGTGCCAGCAGCTTGCTCCTATACAATGAGCAGTTCTTC. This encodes CASSLLLYNEQFF.

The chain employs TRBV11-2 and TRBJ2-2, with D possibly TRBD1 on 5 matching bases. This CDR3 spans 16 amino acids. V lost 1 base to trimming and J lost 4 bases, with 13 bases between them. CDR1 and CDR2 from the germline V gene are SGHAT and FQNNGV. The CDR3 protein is CASSLGGRVGTGELFF. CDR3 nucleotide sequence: TGTGCCAGCAGCTTAGGGGGCAGGGTGGGCACCGGGGAGCTGTTTTTT.

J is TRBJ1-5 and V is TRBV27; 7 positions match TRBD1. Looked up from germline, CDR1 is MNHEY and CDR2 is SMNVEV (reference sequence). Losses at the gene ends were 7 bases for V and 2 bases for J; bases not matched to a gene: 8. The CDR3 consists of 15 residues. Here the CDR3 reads CASTSITGGNQPQHF. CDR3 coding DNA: TGTGCCAGCACCTCCATAACAGGGGGCAATCAGCCCCAGCATTTT.

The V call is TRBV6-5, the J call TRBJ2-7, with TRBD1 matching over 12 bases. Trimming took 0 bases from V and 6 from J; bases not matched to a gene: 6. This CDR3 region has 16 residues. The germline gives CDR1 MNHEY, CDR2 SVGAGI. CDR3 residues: CASSYSPGQGAGEQYF. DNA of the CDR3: TGTGCCAGCAGTTACTCGCCGGGACAGGGGGCGGGCGAGCAGTACTTC.

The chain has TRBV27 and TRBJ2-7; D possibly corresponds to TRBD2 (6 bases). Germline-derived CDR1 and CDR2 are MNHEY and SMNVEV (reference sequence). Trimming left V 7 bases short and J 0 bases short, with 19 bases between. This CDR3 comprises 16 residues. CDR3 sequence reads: CASTFSGRRSSYEQYF. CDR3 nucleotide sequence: TGTGCCAGCACTTTTAGCGGACGCAGGAGCTCCTACGAGCAGTACTTC.

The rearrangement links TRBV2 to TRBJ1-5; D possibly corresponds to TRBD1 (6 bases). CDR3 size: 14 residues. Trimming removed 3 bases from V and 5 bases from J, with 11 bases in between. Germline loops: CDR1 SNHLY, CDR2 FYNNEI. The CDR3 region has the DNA TGTGCCAGCAGTGAGATGGGGGCGGATCAGCCCCAGCATTTT. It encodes CASSEMGADQPQHF.